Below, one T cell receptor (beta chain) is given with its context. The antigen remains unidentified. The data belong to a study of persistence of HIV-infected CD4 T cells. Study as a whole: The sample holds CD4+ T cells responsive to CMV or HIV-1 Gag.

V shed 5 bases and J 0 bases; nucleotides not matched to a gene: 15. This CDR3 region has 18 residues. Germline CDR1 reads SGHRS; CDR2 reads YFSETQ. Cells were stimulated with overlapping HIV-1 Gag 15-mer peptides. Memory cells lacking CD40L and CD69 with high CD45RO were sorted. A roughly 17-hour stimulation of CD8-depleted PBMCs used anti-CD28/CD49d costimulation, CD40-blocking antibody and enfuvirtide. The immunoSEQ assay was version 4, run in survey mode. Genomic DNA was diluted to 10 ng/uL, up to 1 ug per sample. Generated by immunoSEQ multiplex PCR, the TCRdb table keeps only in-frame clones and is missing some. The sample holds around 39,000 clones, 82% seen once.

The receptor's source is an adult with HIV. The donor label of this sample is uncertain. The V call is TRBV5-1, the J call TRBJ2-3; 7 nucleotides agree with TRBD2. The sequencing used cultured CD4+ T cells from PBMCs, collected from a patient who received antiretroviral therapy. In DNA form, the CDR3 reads TGCGCCAGCAGGTCCGGGGGACTACCCTTATCTAGCACAGATACGCAGTATTTT. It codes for CASRSGGLPLSSTDTQYF. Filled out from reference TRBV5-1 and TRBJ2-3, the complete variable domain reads KAGVTQTPRYLIKTRGQQVTLSCSPISGHRSVSWYQQTPGQGLQFLFEYFSETQRNKGNFPGRFSGRQFSNSRSEMNVSTLELGDSALYLCASRSGGLPLSSTDTQYFGPGTRLTVL.